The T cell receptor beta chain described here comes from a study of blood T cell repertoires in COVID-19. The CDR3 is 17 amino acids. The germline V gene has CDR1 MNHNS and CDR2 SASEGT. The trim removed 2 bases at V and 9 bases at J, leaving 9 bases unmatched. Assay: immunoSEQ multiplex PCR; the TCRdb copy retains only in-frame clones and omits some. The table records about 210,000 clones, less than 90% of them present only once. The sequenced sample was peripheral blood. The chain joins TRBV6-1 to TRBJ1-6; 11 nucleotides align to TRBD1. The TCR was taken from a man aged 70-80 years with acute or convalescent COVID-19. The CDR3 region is CASSEPGTGGLTSPLHF. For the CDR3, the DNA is TGTGCCAGCAGTGAACCCGGGACAGGGGGTCTAACTTCACCCCTCCACTTT.